A selection of T cell receptor beta chains follows, all from one sample in a study of T-cell memory formation after mild COVID-19. MiXCR, run by TCRdb on the 5' RACE reads, gives a single entry per CDR3 protein. The table includes approximately 400,000 distinct CDR3 sequences, roughly a quarter detected once. The sequenced sample was PBMCs or a T cell subset sorted from them (not recorded which). The receptors originated from an adult woman who had mild COVID-19 (a few samples of this study predate the infection). Cell type and time point are not known. CDR3s include the opening cysteine and the closing phenylalanine or tryptophan. The order of the fields is V gene, CDR3 protein.

TRBV29-1 | CSVEIVEGSTEAFF
TRBV6-5 | CASSPPGQGVSGELFF
TRBV5-1 | CASSLVAENEKLFF
TRBV4-3 | CASSQGMRTGSNEQFF
TRBV7-6 | CASSLWGDRADTEAFF
TRBV12-3/TRBV12-4 | CASSFRLAGLRETQYF
TRBV24-1 | CATSENRGSYTF
TRBV5-1 | CASSLDVRTRIEQFF
TRBV11-2 | CASSLRGSGRWQETQYF
TRBV7-6 | CASSLATGREQFF
TRBV6-5 | CASTPAGTGGKDTQYF
TRBV24-1 | CATPSPGGHSNQPQHF
TRBV5-1 | CASSVGGDYGYTF
TRBV20-1 | CSASNLQGMNTEAFF
TRBV10-3 | CAISRTGGYEQYF